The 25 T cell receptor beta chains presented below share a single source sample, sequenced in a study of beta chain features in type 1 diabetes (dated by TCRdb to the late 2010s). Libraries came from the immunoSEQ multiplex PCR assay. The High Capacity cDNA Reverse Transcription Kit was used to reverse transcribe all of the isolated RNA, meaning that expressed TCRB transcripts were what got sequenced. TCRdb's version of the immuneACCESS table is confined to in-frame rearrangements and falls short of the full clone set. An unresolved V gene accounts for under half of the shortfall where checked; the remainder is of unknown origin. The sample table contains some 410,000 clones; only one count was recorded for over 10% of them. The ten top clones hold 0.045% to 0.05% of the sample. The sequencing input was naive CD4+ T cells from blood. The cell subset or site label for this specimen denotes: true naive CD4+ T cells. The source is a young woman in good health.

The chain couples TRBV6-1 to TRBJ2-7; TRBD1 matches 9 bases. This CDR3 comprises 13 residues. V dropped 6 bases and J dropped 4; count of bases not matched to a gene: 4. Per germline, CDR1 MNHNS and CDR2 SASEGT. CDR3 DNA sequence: TGTGCCAGCAGAACAGGGGGCGGATACGAGCAGTACTTC. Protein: CASRTGGGYEQYF.

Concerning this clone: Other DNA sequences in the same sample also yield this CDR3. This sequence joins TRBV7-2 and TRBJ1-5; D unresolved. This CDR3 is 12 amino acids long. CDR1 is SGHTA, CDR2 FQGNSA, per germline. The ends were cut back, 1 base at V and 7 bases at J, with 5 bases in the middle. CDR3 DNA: TGTGCCAGCAGCTTAGGTGGGCAGCCCCAGCATTTT. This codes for CASSLGGQPQHF.

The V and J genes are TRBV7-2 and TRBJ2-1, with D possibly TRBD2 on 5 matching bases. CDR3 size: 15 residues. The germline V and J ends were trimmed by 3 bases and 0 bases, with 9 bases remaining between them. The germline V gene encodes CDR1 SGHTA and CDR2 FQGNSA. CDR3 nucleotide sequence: TGTGCCAGCAGCTTTAAAGGGAGCTCCTACAATGAGCAGTTCTTC. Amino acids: CASSFKGSSYNEQFF.

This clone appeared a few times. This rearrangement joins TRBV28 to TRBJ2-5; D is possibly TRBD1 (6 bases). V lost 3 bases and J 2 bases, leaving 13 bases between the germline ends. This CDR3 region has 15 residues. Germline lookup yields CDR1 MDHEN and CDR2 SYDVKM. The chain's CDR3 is CASSFPLGGQETQYF. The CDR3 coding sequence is TGTGCCAGCAGTTTTCCTCTAGGGGGACAAGAGACCCAGTACTTC.

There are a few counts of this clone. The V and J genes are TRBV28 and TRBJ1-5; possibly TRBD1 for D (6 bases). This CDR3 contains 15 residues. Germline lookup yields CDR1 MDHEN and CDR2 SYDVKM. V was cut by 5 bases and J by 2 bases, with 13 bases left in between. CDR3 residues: CASSPRGAGNQPQHF. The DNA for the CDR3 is TGTGCCAGCAGTCCCAGGGGTGCCGGCAATCAGCCCCAGCATTTT.

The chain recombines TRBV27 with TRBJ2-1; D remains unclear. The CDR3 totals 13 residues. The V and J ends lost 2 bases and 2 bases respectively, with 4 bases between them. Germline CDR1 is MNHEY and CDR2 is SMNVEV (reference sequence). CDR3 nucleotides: TGTGCCAGCAGTTTAGGGGCCTACAATGAGCAGTTCTTC. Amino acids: CASSLGAYNEQFF.

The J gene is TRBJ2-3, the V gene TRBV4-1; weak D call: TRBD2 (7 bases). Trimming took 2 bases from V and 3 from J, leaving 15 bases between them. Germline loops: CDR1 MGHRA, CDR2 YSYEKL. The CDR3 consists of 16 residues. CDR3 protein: CASSQPTGRETDTQYF. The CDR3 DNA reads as TGCGCCAGCAGCCAACCCACAGGGAGGGAAACAGATACGCAGTATTTT.

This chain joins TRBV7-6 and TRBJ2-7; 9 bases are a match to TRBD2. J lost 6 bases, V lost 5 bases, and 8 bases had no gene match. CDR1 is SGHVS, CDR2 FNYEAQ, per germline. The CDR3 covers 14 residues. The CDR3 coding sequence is TGTGCCAGCAGCGCGCTTTTAGCGGGGGCCGAGCAGTACGTC. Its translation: CASSALLAGAEQYV.

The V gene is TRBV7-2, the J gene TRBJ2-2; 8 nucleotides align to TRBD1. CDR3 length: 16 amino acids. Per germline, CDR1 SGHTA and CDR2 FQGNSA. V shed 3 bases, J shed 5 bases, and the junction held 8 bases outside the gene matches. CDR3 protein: CASSFRGTGGTGELFF. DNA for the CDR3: TGTGCCAGCAGCTTCCGAGGGACAGGTGGGACCGGGGAGCTGTTTTTT.

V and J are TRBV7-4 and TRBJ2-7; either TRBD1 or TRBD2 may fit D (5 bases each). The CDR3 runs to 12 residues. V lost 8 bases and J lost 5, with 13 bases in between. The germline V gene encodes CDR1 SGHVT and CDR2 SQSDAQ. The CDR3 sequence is CASPRGDDEQYF. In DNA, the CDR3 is TGTGCCAGCCCGCGAGGGGATGACGAGCAGTACTTC.

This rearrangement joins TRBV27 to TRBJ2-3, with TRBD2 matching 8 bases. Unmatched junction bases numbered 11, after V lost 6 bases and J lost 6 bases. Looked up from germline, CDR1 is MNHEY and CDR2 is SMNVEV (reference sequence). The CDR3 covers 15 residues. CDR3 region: CASSYLAGSFDTQYF. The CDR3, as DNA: TGTGCCAGCAGCTACTTAGCGGGGTCCTTCGATACGCAGTATTTT.

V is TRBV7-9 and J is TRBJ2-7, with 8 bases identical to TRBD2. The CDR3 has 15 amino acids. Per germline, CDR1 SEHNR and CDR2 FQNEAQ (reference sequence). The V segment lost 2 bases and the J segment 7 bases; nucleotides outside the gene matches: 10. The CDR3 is CASSLRGLALGEQYF. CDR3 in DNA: TGTGCCAGCAGCTTAAGAGGACTAGCTTTGGGGGAGCAGTACTTC. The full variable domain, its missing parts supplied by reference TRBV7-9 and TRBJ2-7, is DTGVSQNPRHKITKRGQNVTFRCDPISEHNRLYWYRQTLGQGPEFLTYFQNEAQLEKSRLLSDRFSAERPKGSFSTLEIQRTEQGDSAMYLCASSLRGLALGEQYFGPGTRLTVT.

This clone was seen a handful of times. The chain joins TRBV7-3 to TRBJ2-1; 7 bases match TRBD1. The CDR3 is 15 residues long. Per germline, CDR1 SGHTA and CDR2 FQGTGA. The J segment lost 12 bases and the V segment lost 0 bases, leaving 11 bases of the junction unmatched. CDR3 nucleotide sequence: TGTGCCAGCAGCTTAACACCTCGGGACAGTAAAGGGCAGTTCTTC. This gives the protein CASSLTPRDSKGQFF. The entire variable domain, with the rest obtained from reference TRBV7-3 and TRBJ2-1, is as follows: GAGVSQTPSNKVTEKGKYVELRCDPISGHTALYWYRQSLGQGPEFLIYFQGTGAADDSGLPNDRFFAVRPEGSVSTLKIQRTERGDSAVYLCASSLTPRDSKGQFFGPGTRLTVL.

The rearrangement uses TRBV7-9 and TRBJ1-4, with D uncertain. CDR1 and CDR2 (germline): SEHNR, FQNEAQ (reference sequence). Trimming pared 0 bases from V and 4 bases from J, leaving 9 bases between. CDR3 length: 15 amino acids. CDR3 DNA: TGTGCCAGCAGCTTAGCTTTCGCTCTTAATGAAAAACTGTTTTTT. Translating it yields CASSLAFALNEKLFF.

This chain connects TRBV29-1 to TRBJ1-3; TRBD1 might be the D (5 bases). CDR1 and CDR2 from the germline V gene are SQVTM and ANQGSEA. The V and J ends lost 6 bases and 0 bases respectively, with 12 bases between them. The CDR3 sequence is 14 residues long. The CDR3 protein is CSVGTGGSGNTIYF. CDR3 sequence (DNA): TGCAGCGTAGGGACCGGGGGCTCTGGAAACACCATATATTTT.

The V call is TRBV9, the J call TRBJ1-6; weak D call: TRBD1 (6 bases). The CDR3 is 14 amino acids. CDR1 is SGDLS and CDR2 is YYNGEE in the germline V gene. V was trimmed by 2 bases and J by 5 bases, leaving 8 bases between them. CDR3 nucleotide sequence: TGTGCCAGCAGCGTCAGGGGAGATAATTCACCCCTCCACTTT. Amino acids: CASSVRGDNSPLHF.

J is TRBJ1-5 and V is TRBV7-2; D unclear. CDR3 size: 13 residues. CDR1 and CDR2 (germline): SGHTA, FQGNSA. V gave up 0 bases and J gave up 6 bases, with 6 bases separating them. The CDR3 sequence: CASSLAHGQPQHF. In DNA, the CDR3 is TGTGCCAGCAGCTTAGCGCACGGTCAGCCCCAGCATTTT.

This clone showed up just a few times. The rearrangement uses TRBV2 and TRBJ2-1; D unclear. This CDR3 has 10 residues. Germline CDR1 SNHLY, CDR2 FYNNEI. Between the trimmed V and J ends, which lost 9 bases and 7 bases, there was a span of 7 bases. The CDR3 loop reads CARGKNEQFF. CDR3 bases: TGTGCCAGAGGGAAGAATGAGCAGTTCTTC.

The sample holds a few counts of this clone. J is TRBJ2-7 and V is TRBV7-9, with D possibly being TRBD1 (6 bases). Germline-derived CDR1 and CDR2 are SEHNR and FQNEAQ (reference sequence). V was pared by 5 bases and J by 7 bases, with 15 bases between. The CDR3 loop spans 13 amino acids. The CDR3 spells CASSHQRGREQYV. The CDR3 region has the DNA TGTGCCAGCAGCCACCAGAGGGGGAGAGAGCAGTACGTC.

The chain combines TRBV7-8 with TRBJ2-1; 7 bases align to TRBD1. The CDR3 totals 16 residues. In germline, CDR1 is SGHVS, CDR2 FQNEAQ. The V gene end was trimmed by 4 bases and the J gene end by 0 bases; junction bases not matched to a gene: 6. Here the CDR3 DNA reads TGTGCCAGCAGCTCGCCGACAGGGAGCTCCTACAATGAGCAGTTCTTC. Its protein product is CASSSPTGSSYNEQFF.

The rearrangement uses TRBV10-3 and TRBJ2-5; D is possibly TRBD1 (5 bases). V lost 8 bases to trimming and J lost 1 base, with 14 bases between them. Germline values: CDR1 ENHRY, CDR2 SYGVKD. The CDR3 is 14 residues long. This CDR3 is CAIWAGKIQETQYF. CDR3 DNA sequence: TGTGCCATCTGGGCAGGGAAGATCCAAGAGACCCAGTACTTC.

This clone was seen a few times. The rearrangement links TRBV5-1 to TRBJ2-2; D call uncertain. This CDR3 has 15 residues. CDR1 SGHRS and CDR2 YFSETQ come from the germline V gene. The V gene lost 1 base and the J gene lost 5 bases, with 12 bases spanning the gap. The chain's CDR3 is CASSLLFGYTGELFF. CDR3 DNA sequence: TGCGCCAGCAGCTTGTTGTTCGGATATACCGGGGAGCTGTTTTTT.

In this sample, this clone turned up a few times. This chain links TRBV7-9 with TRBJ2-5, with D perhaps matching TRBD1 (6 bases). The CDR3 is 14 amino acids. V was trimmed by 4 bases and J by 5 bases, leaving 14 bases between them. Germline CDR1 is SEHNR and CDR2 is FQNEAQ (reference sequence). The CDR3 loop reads CASSSRTGLETQYF. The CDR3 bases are TGTGCCAGCAGCTCCCGAACAGGGTTGGAGACCCAGTACTTC.

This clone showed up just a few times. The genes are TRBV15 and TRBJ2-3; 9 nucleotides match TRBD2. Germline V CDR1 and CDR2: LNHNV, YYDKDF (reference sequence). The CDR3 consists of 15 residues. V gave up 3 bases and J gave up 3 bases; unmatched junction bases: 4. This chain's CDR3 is CATSRGLALTDTQYF. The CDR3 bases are TGTGCCACCAGCAGGGGACTAGCCCTGACAGATACGCAGTATTTT.

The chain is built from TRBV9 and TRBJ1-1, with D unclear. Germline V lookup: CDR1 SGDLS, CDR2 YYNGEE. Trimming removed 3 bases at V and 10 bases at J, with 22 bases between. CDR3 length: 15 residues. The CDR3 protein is CASSAVREGLSSAFF. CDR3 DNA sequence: TGTGCCAGCAGCGCGGTTAGGGAGGGTCTCAGTTCAGCTTTCTTT.